The entry below gives a single T cell receptor (beta chain) sequence along with its context. The entry originates in a study of blood T cell repertoires in COVID-19. About the study: T cells, B-cell-depleted T cells, or PBMCs supplied cDNA or gDNA.

Losses at the gene ends were 1 base for V and 6 bases for J; bases not matched to a gene: 2. The V gene's germline CDR1 is SGHVS and CDR2 FNYEAQ. The CDR3 totals 16 residues. Original methodology: Amplified reference gene primers provided the basis for estimating nucleated cell counts. This table comes from immunoSEQ multiplex PCR, and its TCRdb copy is limited to in-frame clones, with some not included. That table supplies the V and J calls and clone size; D and trimming were determined from the DNA. The sample has about 70,000 clones; about 88% are singletons. The chain employs TRBV7-6 and TRBJ2-2; 13 nucleotides match TRBD2. The sequenced sample was peripheral blood. This receptor was taken from a man in his 70s with active COVID-19. This CDR3 is CASSLGTSGSPGELFF. The CDR3 DNA sequence: TGTGCCAGCAGCTTAGGGACTAGCGGGAGTCCCGGGGAGCTGTTTTTT.